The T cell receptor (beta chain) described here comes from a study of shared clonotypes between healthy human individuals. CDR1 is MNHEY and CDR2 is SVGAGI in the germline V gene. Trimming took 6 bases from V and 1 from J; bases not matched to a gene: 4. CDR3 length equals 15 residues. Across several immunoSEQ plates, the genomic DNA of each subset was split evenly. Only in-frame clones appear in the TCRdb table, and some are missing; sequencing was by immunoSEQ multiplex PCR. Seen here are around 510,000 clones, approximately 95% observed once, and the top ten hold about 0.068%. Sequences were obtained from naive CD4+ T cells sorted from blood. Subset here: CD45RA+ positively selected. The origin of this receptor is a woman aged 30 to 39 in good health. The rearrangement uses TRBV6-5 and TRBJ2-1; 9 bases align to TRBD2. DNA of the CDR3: TGTGCCAGCAGCCATAGCGGGAGATCCTACAATGAGCAGTTCTTC. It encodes CASSHSGRSYNEQFF.